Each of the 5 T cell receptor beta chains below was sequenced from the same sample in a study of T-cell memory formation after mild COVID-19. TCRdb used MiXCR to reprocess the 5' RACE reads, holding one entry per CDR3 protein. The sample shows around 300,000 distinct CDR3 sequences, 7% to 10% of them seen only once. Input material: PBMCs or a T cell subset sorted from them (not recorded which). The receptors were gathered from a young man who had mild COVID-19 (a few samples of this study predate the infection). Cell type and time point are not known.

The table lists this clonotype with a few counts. The chain's CDR3 is CASRTRVMNTEAFF. CDR3 DNA: TGTGCCAGCAGAACCAGGGTCATGAACACTGAAGCTTTCTTT. The chain uses TRBV13 and TRBJ1-1; tentative D call: TRBD1 (5 bases). This CDR3 contains 14 residues. Germline CDR1 PRHDT, CDR2 FYEKMQ (reference sequence). Trimming pared 6 bases from V and 0 bases from J, leaving 11 bases between.

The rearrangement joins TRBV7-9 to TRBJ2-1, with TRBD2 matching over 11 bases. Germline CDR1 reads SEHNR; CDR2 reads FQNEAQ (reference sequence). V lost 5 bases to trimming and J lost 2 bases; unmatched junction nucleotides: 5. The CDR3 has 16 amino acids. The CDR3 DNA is TGTGCCAGCAGCCTCTTAGCGGGGGGGCCCTACAATGAGCAGTTCTTC. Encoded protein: CASSLLAGGPYNEQFF.

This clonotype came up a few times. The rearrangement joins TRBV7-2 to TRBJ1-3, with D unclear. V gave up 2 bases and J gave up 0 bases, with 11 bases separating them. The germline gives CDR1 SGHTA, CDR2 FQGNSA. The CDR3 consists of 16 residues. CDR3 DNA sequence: TGTGCCAGCAGCTTACTCTACGCTCTCTCTGGAAACACCATATATTTT. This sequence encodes CASSLLYALSGNTIYF.

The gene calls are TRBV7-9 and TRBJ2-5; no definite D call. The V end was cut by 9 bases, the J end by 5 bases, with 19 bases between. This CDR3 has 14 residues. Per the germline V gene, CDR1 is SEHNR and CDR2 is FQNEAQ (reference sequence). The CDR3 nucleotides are TGTGCCAGTAAACGAGTGACGGCCCTGGAGACCCAGTACTTC. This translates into CASKRVTALETQYF.

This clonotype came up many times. The CDR3 sequence: CASSSGLAGTGELFF. DNA for the CDR3: TGTGCCAGCAGCTCTGGACTAGCGGGGACCGGGGAGCTGTTTTTT. This chain connects TRBV7-3 to TRBJ2-2; 12 bases match TRBD2. V trimming: 4 bases; J trimming: 5 bases; junction bases outside the gene matches: 2. The germline V gene has CDR1 SGHTA and CDR2 FQGTGA. The CDR3 consists of 15 residues.